This entry describes one T cell receptor (beta chain). Its antigen is undetermined. Germline V lookup: CDR1 SEHNR, CDR2 FQNEAQ (reference sequence). The CDR3 consists of 15 residues. UMI labels and 5' RACE were used to prepare the TRB cDNA libraries. TCRdb re-called the 5' RACE reads and catalogs CDR3 proteins one per entry, DNA excluded. The sample shows under 75,000 distinct CDR3 sequences, and 0.8% sits with its ten largest clones. The sample originates from a study of CXCR3-negative and CXCR3-positive naive CD8 T cells. Study-wide points: CXCR3-positive naive cells carried more hydrophobic TRB CDR3s than CXCR3-negative ones. TRB CDR3 properties were used to infer TCR strength, and surface CD5 was comparable between naive subsets. Both of the naive subsets showed about the same high diversity, but memory CD8+ cells had much less.

A CD45RO-CCR7+CD27+CD95- phenotype identified naive CD8+ T cells. This sequence joins TRBV7-9 and TRBJ1-1; no DNA is available, so the TRBD1 call from TCRdb remains unchecked. The sample taken for sequencing was naive CXCR3+ CD8+ T cells from blood. Subset defined: CD45RO-CCR7+CD27+CD95- naive CD8+ T cells expressing CXCR3 (TNR3+). The sequence was obtained from a human donor in good health. Some clones in this sample may be carry-over from other donors' samples. This chain's CDR3 is CASSPTGTENTEAFF.